This T cell receptor (beta chain) was sequenced for a study of cytomegalovirus exposure and HLA in healthy donors. Study context: Earlier findings included roughly 120 million unique TCR beta sequences obtained from about 180 million T cells.

This clone was detected only once. The PCR ran on 60 Vbeta and 13 Jbeta primers. Some clones are missing from TCRdb's copy, which holds only in-frame ones; the method was immunoSEQ multiplex PCR. The data hold 150,000 to 170,000 clones, with 70% to 80% observed a single time. The length of the CDR3 is 14 residues. CDR1 is SGHRS, CDR2 YFSETQ, per germline. V gave up 4 bases and J gave up 4 bases, with 11 bases separating them. Sample: PBMCs. This receptor was taken from a woman between 40 and 55 years old in good health and CMV-seronegative. The chain combines TRBV5-1 with TRBJ1-4, with D possibly being TRBD1 (6 bases). CDR3 loop: CASSLTGLNEKLFF. For the CDR3, the DNA is TGCGCCAGCAGCCTCACAGGGCTTAATGAAAAACTGTTTTTT. Variable domain in full (rest from reference TRBV5-1 and TRBJ1-4): KAGVTQTPRYLIKTRGQQVTLSCSPISGHRSVSWYQQTPGQGLQFLFEYFSETQRNKGNFPGRFSGRQFSNSRSEMNVSTLELGDSALYLCASSLTGLNEKLFFGSGTQLSVL.